The source of this T cell receptor beta chain is a study of blood T cell repertoires in COVID-19. As for the study in general: PBMCs, B-cell-depleted T cells, or T cells provided the cDNA or gDNA that made up the material.

V lost 6 bases and J 4 bases, leaving 15 bases between the germline ends. Germline V gene data show CDR1 as LNHDA and CDR2 as SQIVND (reference sequence). The CDR3 length is 14 residues. Some clones are missing from TCRdb's copy, which holds only in-frame ones; the method was immunoSEQ multiplex PCR. The table includes some 200,000 clones, 94% detected once. The sequenced sample consisted of peripheral blood. The source is a young man with COVID-19, enrolled during active disease. V and J are TRBV19 and TRBJ2-5; D is perhaps TRBD2 (7 bases). The CDR3 reads CASRSGGGGETQYF. CDR3 nucleotide sequence: TGTGCCAGTAGATCGGGGGGCGGCGGAGAGACCCAGTACTTC.